The clone carrying this TCR beta chain was picked up many times. The antigen remains undetermined. Found in a library prepared for alpha chains, this beta chain is an off-target read, and its abundance has little meaning. The source of the sample is a study of spatial heterogeneity in lung cancer. Across the whole study: Consistent detection of more beta-chain than alpha-chain sequences was observed.

The study, taken as a whole, reports: One measure, the expanded intratumoral alpha and beta TCR count, tracked tumor mutation counts. Counts for ubiquitous and regional expanded TCRs went along with ubiquitous and regional nonsynonymous mutations, respectively.

Described time point: sample taken at primary tumor resection. Without sorting, whole RNA was sequenced from tumor, nontumor lung or frozen PBMC. Trimming cost V 4 bases and J 2 bases, with 17 bases left between them. The CDR3 runs 16 residues. Per the germline V gene, CDR1 is SGHNT and CDR2 is YYREEE (reference sequence). A distinct unique molecular identifier was carried by each TCR cDNA molecule. Via MiXCR, TCRdb re-called the 5' RACE reads, giving one row per CDR3 protein. The sample holds roughly 10,000 distinct CDR3 sequences, 7.9% seen once. The sample was lung tumor tissue, taken at surgery. The gene calls are TRBV5-4 and TRBJ2-3, with D possibly matching TRBD2 (6 bases). The sequence was obtained from a female donor with early-stage non-small cell lung cancer. DNA of the CDR3: TGTGCCAGCAGCACGGGGGTGGGGTCCGACACAGATACGCAGTATTTT. Residues: CASSTGVGSDTDTQYF.